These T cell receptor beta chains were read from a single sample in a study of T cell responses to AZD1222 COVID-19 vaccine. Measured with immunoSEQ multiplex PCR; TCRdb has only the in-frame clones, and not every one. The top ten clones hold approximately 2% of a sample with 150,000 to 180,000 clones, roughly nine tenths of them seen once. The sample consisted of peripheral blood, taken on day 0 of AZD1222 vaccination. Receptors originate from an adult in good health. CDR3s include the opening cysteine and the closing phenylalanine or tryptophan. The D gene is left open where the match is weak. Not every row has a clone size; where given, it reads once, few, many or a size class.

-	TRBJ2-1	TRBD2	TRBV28	CASSFGLAGNEQFF	TGTGCCAGCAGTTTTGGTCTAGCGGGCAATGAGCAGTTCTTC
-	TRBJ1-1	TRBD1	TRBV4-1	CASSQDTGVTEAFF	TGCGCCAGCAGCCAAGATACAGGGGTAACTGAAGCTTTCTTT
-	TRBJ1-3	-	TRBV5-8	CASSPGTSSGNTIYF	TGTGCCAGCAGCCCCGGGACGAGCTCTGGAAACACCATATATTTT
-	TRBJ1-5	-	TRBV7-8	CASSFGHLGNQPQHF	TGTGCCAGCAGCTTTGGACATCTCGGCAATCAGCCCCAGCATTTT
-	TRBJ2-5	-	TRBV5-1	CASSGDWNSRLQETQYF	TGCGCCAGCAGCGGGGACTGGAACTCCCGTCTCCAAGAGACCCAGTACTTC
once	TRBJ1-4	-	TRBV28	CASSPHRVLNEKLFF	TGTGCCAGCAGTCCCCACAGGGTTTTAAATGAAAAACTGTTTTTT
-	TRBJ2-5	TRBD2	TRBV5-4	CASSLLAGEGETQYF	TGTGCCAGCAGCTTACTAGCGGGAGAGGGAGAGACCCAGTACTTC
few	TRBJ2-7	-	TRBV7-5	CAPKGLSRVEQYF	TGTGCCCCTAAGGGACTTTCCAGAGTCGAGCAGTACTTC
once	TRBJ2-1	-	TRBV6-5	CASLKQGPGNEQFF	TGTGCCAGCTTAAAACAGGGTCCGGGCAATGAGCAGTTCTTC
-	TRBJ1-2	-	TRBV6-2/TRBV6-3	CASSYGGFGYGYTF	TGTGCCAGCAGTTACGGGGGGTTTGGCTATGGCTACACCTTC
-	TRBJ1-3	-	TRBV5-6	CASSSQGAGNTIYF	TGTGCCAGCAGCTCACAGGGAGCTGGAAACACCATATATTTT
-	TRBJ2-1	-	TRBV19	CASSKRPESGEQFF	TGTGCCAGTAGTAAACGACCAGAGAGTGGTGAGCAGTTCTTC
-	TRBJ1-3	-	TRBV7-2	CASSLVGNSGNTIYF	TGTGCCAGCAGCTTAGTGGGGAACTCTGGAAACACCATATATTTT
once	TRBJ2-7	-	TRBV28	CASSPADISRPYEQYF	TGTGCCAGCAGTCCCGCGGACATATCGAGACCTTACGAGCAGTACTTC
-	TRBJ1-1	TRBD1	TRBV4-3	CASSHPNRGRHTEAFF	TGCGCCAGCAGCCACCCGAACAGGGGGCGGCACACTGAAGCTTTCTTT